This T cell receptor (beta chain) originates from a study of blood T cell repertoires in COVID-19. The CDR3 is 16 amino acids. CDR1 and CDR2 (germline): SGHRS, YFSETQ. This table comes from immunoSEQ multiplex PCR, and its TCRdb copy is limited to in-frame clones, with some not included. The sample has around 250,000 clones, 85% to 90% seen once. About this clone: One end of the junction is discordant with germline, which a read error may explain.

This TCR was sampled from a woman in her twenties or thirties who had recovered from COVID-19. The rearrangement links TRBV5-1 to TRBJ2-5; 9 bases line up with TRBD2. The sequencing input was PBMCs or T cells enriched from blood (not recorded which). CDR3 bases: TGCGCCAGCAGCCAAAATAGCGGGAGCGTAAGAGAGGCCCAGTACTTC. Its protein is CASSQNSGSVREAQYF.